This T cell receptor (beta chain) was obtained from a study of type 1 regulatory T cells. The overall study: T-allo10 is an in vitro-generated, Tr1-enriched CD4 T cell product specific for alloantigen.

This clonotype was counted a few times. Germline CDR1 reads LGHDT; CDR2 reads YNNKEL (reference sequence). The CDR3 contains 14 residues. V was shortened by 5 bases and J by 4 bases, with 13 bases between the two germline ends. MiXCR, run by TCRdb on the reads, gives a single entry per CDR3 protein. The sample holds 80,000 to 100,000 distinct CDR3 sequences, roughly 30% seen once. The chain combines TRBV3-1 with TRBJ2-3; D not certain. Sequencing was carried out using CD4+ T cells, either the whole sample or a sorted fraction (not recorded which). The receptor was derived from a human donor in good health. This chain's CDR3 is CASSKGHPADTQYF. As DNA, the CDR3 is TGTGCCAGCAGCAAAGGCCATCCGGCAGATACGCAGTATTTT.